The rows below give T cell receptor beta chains drawn from one sample of a study of blood T cell repertoires in COVID-19. Clones were sequenced by immunoSEQ multiplex PCR, and TCRdb holds only the in-frame ones, with some missing. The sample yields about 170,000 clones, roughly four fifths seen once. The sequenced sample consisted of peripheral blood. The receptor set was obtained from a man in his 70s with active or convalescent COVID-19. The CDR3 runs from the conserved cysteine through the conserved F or W.

j_gene	v_gene	CDR3aa
TRBJ2-7	TRBV2	CASRGIADEQYF
TRBJ1-5	TRBV28	CASSLSGRNQPQHF
TRBJ1-4	TRBV19	CASSTTGDTTNEKLFF
TRBJ2-1	TRBV5-1	CASSLEGPGNEQFF
TRBJ1-4	TRBV3-1/TRBV3-2	CASSQGDSQKLFF
TRBJ2-5	TRBV24-1	CATSDPGQQETQYF
TRBJ1-1	TRBV6-6	CASSPLNRGVNTEAFF
TRBJ1-5	TRBV19	CASSQQKNQPQHF
TRBJ2-7	TRBV15	CATSRGGGRATVEQYF
TRBJ2-1	TRBV30	CAWSLMGDEQFF
TRBJ1-4	TRBV28	CASSSPGQTNEKLFF
TRBJ2-3	TRBV10-3	CAISLQPDTDTQYF
TRBJ2-3	TRBV6-5	CASTRQGSTDTQYF
TRBJ2-2	TRBV27	CASSRSGTVRIGAVAGELFF
TRBJ2-1	TRBV28	CASSPPGTSTYNEQFF
TRBJ1-1	TRBV6-5	CATTGGFTEAFF
TRBJ1-1	TRBV27	CASSFRGAFF
TRBJ1-1	TRBV28	CASSLGGTEFEAFF
TRBJ1-5	TRBV18	CASARDDQPQHF
TRBJ2-5	TRBV29-1	CSVHWTGKRETQYF
TRBJ2-5	TRBV3-1/TRBV3-2	CASSQSEETQYF
TRBJ1-5	TRBV19	CASRLGQYNQPQHF
TRBJ1-1	TRBV11-3	CASSLGGTVRSEAFF
TRBJ2-5	TRBV6-4	CASSRGQGVGETQYF
TRBJ1-3	TRBV5-4	CASSLWAPSGNTIYF
TRBJ2-2	TRBV29-1	CSVRRTGGTGELFF
TRBJ1-5	TRBV20-1	CSASYSNQPQHF
TRBJ2-5	TRBV4-3	CASSPFGPSSQETQYF
TRBJ1-2	TRBV29-1	CSVEDLGRGGYTF
TRBJ2-1	TRBV11-3	CASSLNGVYNEQFF
TRBJ2-7	TRBV29-1	CSVATSVYEQYF